This TCR beta chain was sequenced during a study of blood T cells in healthy people across ages (dated by TCRdb to the mid-2010s). For context, the study as a whole: In model experiments, template switching captured roughly one uniquely barcoded TCR beta cDNA molecule for every two T cells. Age-related changes in TCR beta repertoire diversity were measured in the study by deep sequencing normalized with unique cDNA molecular identifiers. Donors were grouped into four age groups: young (average approximately 15 years), middle-aged (roughly 40), aged (around 56) and long-lived (82). For two donors (one aged 18 to 30 and one aged 80 or older), the study analyzed two additional independent replicas of 1 million unique cDNA reads from the same blood draw. Results and caveats for the whole study, not just this receptor: Because donor CMV infection status was unknown, age-related changes in expanded clonotypes were potentially confounded. Estimates of total diversity based on one million sequenced T cells were regarded as lower bounds and as underestimates. Since profiling was done on bulk unsorted PBMCs, naive and antigen-experienced compartments could not be conclusively compared. Compared with the aged group, the long-lived group had more naive CD4+ T cells, fewer expanded clones and increased TCR diversity, a pattern suggesting age selection. Observed TCR beta diversity correlated strongly with the percentage of naive T cells measured by flow cytometry. Observed TCR beta diversity per million T cells fell roughly linearly with age, and a significant reduction was already apparent by age roughly 40.

The donors were under 40 Caucasian individuals from Russia, aged roughly 6 to 100 years, who were systemically healthy. Around 10 milliliters of peripheral blood were collected from each donor into EDTA-treated Vacutainer tubes. Ficoll-Paque density-gradient centrifugation was used to isolate PBMCs, with at least 6.5 million per sample. Trizol reagent was used to extract total RNA from PBMCs, with at least 5.5 micrograms per sample. Naive CD45RAhigh/CD27high T cell percentages were measured by flow cytometry on a PBMC aliquot from every donor. Note on this clonotype: Its cognate antigen has yet to be identified. Per-base qualities were not stored, and no clone one base away is much larger.

The library was obtained by 5' RACE. The instrument was an Illumina HiSeq 2500. The second PCR ran for roughly 6 to 11 cycles and used a J-beta primer mix along with a sample-barcoded 5' primer. A template-switch 5' adaptor carrying 12 random nucleotides introduced a unique molecular identifier onto each TCR beta cDNA molecule. Each sample yielded at least 2.5 million CDR3-containing paired-end reads. The Mint cDNA synthesis kit, primed by a TRBC-specific oligonucleotide, was used to synthesize first-strand cDNA from all RNA. Following uracil-DNA glycosylase treatment, all cDNA underwent a first 18-cycle PCR with the universal primers M1SS and BC2_uni_R. Processing in the source paper ran as follows. For normalization, 1 million high-quality reads, each with a distinct molecular identifier, were randomly selected from each sample. Reads sharing molecular identifiers were discarded rather than binned into consensus sequences. MiTCR, run with a Q25 quality threshold and the strictest error-elimination algorithm, handled CDR3 identification, clonotype clustering and error correction. A nonparametric unseen species model with Euler transformation was used to estimate lower-bound total TCR beta diversity. TCRdb reworked the public reads: Q25 trimming with fastp, MiXCR clone assembly, productive beta chains retained. CDR3 protein duplicates are merged, each entry listing the most common genes and DNA. For this entry, the V and J calls and clone size follow TCRdb and not the study's own pipeline. The sample table shows about 780,000 distinct CDR3 sequences, and 25% to 30% are seen once. 2.5% to 3.5% of the sample is taken by the ten largest.

The sample also formed part of further work on T cells of mothers and their children. Reported in the second study: Donors were nine systemically healthy Caucasian individuals: three mothers and their six children. cDNA synthesis consumed the entire amount of extracted RNA, loaded at around 1.5 ug RNA in each 15 ul reaction. In the second PCR, the M1S primer introduced both the sample barcodes and 2-4 random nucleotides. More than 8.5 million TCR beta CDR3 reads were obtained from each mother, and approximately 3 million reads were obtained from each child. Thymic selection similarly shapes TCR recombination output in related and unrelated pairs, with minor effect from inherited differences. Normalized repertoire overlap was always found to be slightly, but never significantly, higher in related mother-child pairs than in unrelated mother-child pairs. With a sensitivity of 90 to 100 clones per million clonotypes, no persistent microchimeric T cell clones were detected. The study used deep NGS to compare TCR beta repertoires of mothers and children, seeking features distinguishing related mother-child pairs from unrelated individuals. On average, the children were roughly 12 +/- 4 years old, while the mothers were roughly 40 +/- 4 years old. After adapter ligation was performed with NEBNext reagents, the libraries were sequenced on an Illumina HiSeq 2000 with 100+100 nt paired-end reads. Mother and child libraries were prepared a month apart and sequenced in separate runs to prevent cross-contamination. For each donor, between roughly 450,000 and 2,300,000 distinct TCR beta clonotypes were identified. Naive TCR beta clonotypes were estimated from low-frequency clonotypes matched to each donor's FACS-determined naive share, without sorting.

The TCR comes from a boy aged 5-17 years in good health. The sequencing input was blood.

The CDR3 in this case is CASSARGGLVETQYF. The bases read TGTGCCAGCAGCGCCCGGGGGGGATTGGTGGAGACCCAGTACTTC. The chain uses TRBV9 and TRBJ2-5; TRBD2 fits 8 bases in the junction. The germline V gene supplies CDR1 SGDLS and CDR2 YYNGEE. At the junction V is shortened by 3 bases and J by 5 bases; bases outside the gene matches: 9. From its cysteine to its phenylalanine, the CDR3 spans 15 amino acids. Of the read, only the CDR3 DNA is kept; its 45 bases are in frame from base 1.